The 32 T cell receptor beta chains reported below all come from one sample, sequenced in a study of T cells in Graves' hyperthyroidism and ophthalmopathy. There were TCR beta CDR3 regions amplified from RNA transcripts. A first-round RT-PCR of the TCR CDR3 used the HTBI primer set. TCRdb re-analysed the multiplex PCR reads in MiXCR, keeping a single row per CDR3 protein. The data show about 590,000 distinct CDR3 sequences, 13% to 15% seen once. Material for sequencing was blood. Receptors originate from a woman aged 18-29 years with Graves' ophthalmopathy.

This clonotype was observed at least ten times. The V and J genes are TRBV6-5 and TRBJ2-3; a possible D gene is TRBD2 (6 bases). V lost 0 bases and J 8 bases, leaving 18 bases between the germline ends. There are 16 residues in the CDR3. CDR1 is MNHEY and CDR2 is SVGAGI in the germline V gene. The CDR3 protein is CASSYSKVREQATQYF. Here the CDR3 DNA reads TGTGCCAGCAGTTACTCGAAAGTACGGGAGCAGGCTACGCAGTATTTT.

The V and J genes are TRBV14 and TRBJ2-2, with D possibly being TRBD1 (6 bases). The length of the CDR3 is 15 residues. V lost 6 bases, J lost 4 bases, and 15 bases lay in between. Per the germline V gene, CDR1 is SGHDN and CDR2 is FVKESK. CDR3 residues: CASSLQQGITGELFF. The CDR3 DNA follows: TGTGCCAGCAGTTTACAACAGGGTATCACCGGGGAGCTGTTTTTT.

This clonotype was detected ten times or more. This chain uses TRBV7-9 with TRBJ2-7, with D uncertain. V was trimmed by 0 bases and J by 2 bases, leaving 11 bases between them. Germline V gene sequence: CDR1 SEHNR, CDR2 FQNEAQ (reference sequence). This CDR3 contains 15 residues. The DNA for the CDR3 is TGTGCCAGCAGCTTAGCGCGGACCCTAGCCTACGAGCAGTACTTC. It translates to CASSLARTLAYEQYF.

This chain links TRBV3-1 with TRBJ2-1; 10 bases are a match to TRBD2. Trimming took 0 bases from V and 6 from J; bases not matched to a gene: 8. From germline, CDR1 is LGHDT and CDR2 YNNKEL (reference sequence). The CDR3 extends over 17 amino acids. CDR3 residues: CASSQDIGLADINEQFF. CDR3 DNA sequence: TGTGCCAGCAGCCAAGATATCGGACTAGCGGATATCAATGAGCAGTTCTTC.

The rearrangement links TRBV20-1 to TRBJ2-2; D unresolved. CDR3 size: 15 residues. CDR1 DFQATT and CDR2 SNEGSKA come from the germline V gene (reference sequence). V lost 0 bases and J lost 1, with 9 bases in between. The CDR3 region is CSARDPSRNTGELFF. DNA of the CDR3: TGCAGTGCTAGAGATCCCAGCAGGAACACCGGGGAGCTGTTTTTT.

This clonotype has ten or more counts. The CDR3 sequence: CASSYGRNYEQYF. CDR3 bases: TGTGCCAGCAGTTACGGTAGAAACTACGAGCAGTACTTC. The chain combines TRBV6-5 with TRBJ2-7; D not certain. V lost 2 bases, J lost 3 bases, and 8 bases lay in between. Looked up from germline, CDR1 is MNHEY and CDR2 is SVGAGI. The CDR3 runs 13 residues.

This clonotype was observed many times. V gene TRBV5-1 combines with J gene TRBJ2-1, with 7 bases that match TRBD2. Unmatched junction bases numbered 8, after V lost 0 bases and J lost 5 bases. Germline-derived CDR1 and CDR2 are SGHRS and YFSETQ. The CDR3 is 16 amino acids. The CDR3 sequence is CASSLAVERGDNEQFF. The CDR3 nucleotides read TGCGCCAGCAGCTTGGCCGTAGAGCGGGGAGACAATGAGCAGTTCTTC.

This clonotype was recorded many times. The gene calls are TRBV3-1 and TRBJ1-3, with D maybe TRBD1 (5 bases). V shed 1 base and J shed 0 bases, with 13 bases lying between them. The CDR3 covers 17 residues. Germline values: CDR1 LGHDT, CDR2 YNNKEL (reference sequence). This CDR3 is CASSQAGTVSSGNTIYF. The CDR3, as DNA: TGTGCCAGCAGCCAAGCCGGGACGGTGAGCTCTGGAAACACCATATATTTT.

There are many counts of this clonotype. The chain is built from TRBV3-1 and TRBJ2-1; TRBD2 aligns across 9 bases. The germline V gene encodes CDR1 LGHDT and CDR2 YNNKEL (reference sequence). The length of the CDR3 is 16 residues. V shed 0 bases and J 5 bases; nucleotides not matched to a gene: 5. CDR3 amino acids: CASSQDGGRANNEQFF. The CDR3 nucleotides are TGTGCCAGCAGCCAAGATGGCGGGAGGGCCAACAATGAGCAGTTCTTC.

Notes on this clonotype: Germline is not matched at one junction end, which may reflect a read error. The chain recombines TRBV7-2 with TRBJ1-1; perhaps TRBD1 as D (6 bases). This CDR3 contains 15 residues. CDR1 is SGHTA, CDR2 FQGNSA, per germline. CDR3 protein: CASSPRGGRNTEALF. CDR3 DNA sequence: TGTGCCAGCAGCCCAAGGGGGGGCCGGAACACTGAAGCTCTCTTT.

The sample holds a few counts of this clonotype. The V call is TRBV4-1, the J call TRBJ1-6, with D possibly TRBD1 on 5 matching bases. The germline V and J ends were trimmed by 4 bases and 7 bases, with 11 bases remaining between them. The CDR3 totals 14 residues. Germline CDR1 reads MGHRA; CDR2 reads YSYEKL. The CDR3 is CASSRQSRNSPLHF. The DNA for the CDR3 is TGCGCCAGCAGCCGACAGTCACGGAATTCACCCCTCCACTTT.

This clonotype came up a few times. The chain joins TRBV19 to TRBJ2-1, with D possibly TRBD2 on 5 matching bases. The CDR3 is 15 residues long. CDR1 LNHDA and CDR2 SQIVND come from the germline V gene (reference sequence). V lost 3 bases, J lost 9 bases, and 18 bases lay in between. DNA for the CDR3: TGTGCCAGTAGTATGAGGGAGTGGTACACGAGTGAGCAGTTCTTC. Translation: CASSMREWYTSEQFF.

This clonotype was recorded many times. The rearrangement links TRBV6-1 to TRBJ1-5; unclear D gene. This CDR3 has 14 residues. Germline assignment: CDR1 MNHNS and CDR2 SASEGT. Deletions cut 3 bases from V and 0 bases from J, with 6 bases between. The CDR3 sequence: CASSDLNSNQPQHF. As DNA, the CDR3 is TGTGCCAGCAGTGATCTGAATAGCAATCAGCCCCAGCATTTT.

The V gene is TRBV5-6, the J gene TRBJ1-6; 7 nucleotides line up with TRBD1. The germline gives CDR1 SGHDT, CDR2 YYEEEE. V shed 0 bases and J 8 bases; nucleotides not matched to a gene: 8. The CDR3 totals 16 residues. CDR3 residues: CASSLDRGTGDSPLHF. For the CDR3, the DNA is TGTGCCAGCAGCTTGGACAGGGGTACAGGCGATTCACCCCTCCACTTT.

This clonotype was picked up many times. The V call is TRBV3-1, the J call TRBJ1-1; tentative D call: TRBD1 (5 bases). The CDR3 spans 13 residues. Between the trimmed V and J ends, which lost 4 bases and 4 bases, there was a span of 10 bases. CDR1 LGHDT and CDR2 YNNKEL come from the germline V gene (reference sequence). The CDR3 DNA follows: TGTGCCAGCAGCCCCTGGGGGACCACTGAAGCTTTCTTT. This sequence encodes CASSPWGTTEAFF.

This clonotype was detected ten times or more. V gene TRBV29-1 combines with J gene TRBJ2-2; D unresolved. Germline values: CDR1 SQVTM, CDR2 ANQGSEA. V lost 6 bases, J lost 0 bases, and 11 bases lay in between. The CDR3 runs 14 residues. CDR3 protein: CSVVVNSNTGELFF. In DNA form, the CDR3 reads TGCAGCGTGGTAGTCAACTCGAACACCGGGGAGCTGTTTTTT.

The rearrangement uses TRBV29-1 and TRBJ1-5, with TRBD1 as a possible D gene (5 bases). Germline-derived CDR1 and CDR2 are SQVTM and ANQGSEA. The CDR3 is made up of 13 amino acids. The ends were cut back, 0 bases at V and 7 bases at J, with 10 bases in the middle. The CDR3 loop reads CSVEDRVGQPQHF. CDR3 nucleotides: TGCAGCGTTGAAGACAGGGTTGGGCAGCCCCAGCATTTT.

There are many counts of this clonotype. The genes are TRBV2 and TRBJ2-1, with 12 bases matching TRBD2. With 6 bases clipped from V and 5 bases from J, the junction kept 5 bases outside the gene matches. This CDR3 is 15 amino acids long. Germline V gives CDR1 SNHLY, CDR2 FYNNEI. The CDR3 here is CASRTTSGSDNEQFF. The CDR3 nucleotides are TGTGCCAGCAGGACGACTAGCGGGAGTGACAATGAGCAGTTCTTC.

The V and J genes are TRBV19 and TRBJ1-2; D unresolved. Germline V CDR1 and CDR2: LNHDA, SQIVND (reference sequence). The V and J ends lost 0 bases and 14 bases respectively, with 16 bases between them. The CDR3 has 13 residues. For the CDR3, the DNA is TGTGCCAGTAGTATAGATAGGCGGAACAAGGCTACCTTC. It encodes CASSIDRRNKATF. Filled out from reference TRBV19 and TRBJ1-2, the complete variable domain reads DGGITQSPKYLFRKEGQNVTLSCEQNLNHDAMYWYRQDPGQGLRLIYYSQIVNDFQKGDIAEGYSVSREKKESFPLTVTSAQKNPTAFYLCASSIDRRNKATFGSGTRLTVV.

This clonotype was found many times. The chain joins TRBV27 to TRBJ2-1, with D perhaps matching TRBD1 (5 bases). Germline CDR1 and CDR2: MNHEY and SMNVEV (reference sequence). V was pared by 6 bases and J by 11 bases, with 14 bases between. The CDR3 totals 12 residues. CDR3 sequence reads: CASSLPDSQQFF. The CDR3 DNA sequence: TGTGCCAGCAGCCTTCCTGACAGCCAGCAGTTCTTC.

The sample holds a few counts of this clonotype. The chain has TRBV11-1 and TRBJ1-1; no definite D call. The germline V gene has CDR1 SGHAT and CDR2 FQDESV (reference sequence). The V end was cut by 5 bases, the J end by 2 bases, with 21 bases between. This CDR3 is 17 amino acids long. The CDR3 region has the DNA TGTGCCAGCAGCCAACGTCTGTTAGATTGGGGAAACACTGAAGCTTTCTTT. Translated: CASSQRLLDWGNTEAFF.

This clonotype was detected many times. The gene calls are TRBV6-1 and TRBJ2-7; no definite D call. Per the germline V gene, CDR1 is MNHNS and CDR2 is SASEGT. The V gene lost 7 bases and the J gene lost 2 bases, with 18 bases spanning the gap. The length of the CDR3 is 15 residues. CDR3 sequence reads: CASIEWEMGAYEQYF. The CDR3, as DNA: TGTGCCAGCATCGAATGGGAAATGGGTGCCTACGAGCAGTACTTC.

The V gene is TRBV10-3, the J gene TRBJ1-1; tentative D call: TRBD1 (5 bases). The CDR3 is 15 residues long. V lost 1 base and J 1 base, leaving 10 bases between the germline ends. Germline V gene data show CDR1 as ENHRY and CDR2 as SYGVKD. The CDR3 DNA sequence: TGTGCCATCAGTGAGTTGGGTGACAGGAACACTGAAGCTTTCTTT. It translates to CAISELGDRNTEAFF.

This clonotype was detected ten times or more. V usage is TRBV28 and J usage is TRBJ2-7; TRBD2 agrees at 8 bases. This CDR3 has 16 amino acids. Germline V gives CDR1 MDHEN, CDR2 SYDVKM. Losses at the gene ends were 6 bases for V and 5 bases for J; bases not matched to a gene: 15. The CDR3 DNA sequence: TGTGCCAGCAGGCCGCTGATCTTGGCGGGAGGTCACGAGCAGTACTTC. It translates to CASRPLILAGGHEQYF.

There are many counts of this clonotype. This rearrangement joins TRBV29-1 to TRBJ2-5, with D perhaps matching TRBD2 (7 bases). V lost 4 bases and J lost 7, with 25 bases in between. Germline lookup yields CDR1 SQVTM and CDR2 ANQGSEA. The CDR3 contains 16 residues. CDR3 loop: CSVGPSGGGSRRTQYF. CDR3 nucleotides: TGCAGCGTTGGGCCCTCGGGGGGCGGGAGCCGCCGGACCCAGTACTTC.

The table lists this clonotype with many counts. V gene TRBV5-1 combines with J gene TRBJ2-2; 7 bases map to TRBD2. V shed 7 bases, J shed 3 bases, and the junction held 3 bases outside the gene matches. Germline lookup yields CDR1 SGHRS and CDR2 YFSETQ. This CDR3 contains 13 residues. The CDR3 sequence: CASGTSDTGELFF. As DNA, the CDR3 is TGCGCCAGCGGCACTAGCGACACCGGGGAGCTGTTTTTT.

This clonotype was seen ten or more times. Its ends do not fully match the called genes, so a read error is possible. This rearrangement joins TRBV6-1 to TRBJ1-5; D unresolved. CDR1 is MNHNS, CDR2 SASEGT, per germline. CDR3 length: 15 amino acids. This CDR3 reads CATVGWHEGNQPQHF. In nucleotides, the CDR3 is TGTGCCACCGTGGGATGGCACGAGGGCAACCAGCCCCAGCATTTT.

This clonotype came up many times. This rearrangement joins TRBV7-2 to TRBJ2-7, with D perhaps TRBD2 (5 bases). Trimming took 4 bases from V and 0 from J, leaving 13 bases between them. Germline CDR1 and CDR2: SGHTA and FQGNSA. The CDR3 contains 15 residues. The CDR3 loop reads CASSWGSESSYEQYF. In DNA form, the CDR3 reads TGTGCCAGCAGCTGGGGTAGCGAAAGCTCCTACGAGCAGTACTTC. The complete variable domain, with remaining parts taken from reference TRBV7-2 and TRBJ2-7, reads GAGVSQSPSNKVTEKGKDVELRCDPISGHTALYWYRQSLGQGLEFLIYFQGNSAPDKSGLPSDRFSAERTGGSVSTLTIQRTQQEDSAVYLCASSWGSESSYEQYFGPGTRLTVT.

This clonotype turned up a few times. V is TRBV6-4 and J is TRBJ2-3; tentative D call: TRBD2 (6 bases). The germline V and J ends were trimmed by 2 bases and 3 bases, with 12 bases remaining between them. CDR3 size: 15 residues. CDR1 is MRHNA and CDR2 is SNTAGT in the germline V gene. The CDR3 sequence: CASSDDREQTDTQYF. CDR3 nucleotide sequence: TGTGCCAGCAGTGACGACCGGGAGCAGACAGATACGCAGTATTTT.

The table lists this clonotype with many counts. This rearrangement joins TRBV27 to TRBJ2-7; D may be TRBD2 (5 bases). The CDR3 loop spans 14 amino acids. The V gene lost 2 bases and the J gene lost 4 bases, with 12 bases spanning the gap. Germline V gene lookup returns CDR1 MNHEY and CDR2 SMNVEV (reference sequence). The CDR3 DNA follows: TGTGCCAGCAGTTTACGCAGTTCGGGATACGAGCAGTACTTC. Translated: CASSLRSSGYEQYF.

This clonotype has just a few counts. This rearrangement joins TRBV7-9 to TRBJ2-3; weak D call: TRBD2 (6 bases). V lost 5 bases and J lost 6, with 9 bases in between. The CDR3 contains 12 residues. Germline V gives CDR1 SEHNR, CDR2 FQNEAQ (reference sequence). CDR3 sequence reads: CASSPGVDTQYF. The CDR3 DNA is TGTGCCAGCAGCCCGGGAGTCGATACGCAGTATTTT.

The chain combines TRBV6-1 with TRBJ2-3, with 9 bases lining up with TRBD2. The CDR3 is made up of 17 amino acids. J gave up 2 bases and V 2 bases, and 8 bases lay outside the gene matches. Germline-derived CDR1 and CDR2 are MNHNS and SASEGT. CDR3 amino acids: CASSEFAGGLITDTQYF. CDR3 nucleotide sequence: TGTGCCAGCAGTGAATTTGCGGGAGGGTTGATCACAGATACGCAGTATTTT.